This T cell receptor beta chain was sequenced for a study of blood T cell repertoires in COVID-19. Study context: The cDNA or gDNA used as material had been derived from T cells, B-cell-depleted T cells, or PBMCs.

In the authors' methods: By means of reference gene primer amplification, nucleated cell counts were estimated. Using immunoSEQ multiplex PCR, the repertoire was profiled, and TCRdb retains in-frame clones only, with some absent. V and J calls and clone size come straight from that table; D and trimming were deduced from the DNA. The sample comprises 300,000 to 450,000 clones, 85% to 90% of which are singletons, and 1% rests with the top ten. Germline-derived CDR1 and CDR2 are LNHDA and SQIVND (reference sequence). Trimming removed 5 bases from V and 3 bases from J, with 13 bases in between. The CDR3 is 14 residues long.

The receptor was derived from a woman younger than 45 who had been exposed to COVID-19. V is TRBV19 and J is TRBJ1-1, with D hard to call. The sample comprised PBMCs or T cells enriched from blood (not recorded which). This CDR3 is CASSSLSLDTEAFF. In nucleotides, the CDR3 is TGTGCCAGTAGTTCCCTCTCCCTTGACACTGAAGCTTTCTTT. The full variable domain, with the rest looked up from reference TRBV19 and TRBJ1-1, is DGGITQSPKYLFRKEGQNVTLSCEQNLNHDAMYWYRQDPGQGLRLIYYSQIVNDFQKGDIAEGYSVSREKKESFPLTVTSAQKNPTAFYLCASSSLSLDTEAFFGQGTRLTVV.